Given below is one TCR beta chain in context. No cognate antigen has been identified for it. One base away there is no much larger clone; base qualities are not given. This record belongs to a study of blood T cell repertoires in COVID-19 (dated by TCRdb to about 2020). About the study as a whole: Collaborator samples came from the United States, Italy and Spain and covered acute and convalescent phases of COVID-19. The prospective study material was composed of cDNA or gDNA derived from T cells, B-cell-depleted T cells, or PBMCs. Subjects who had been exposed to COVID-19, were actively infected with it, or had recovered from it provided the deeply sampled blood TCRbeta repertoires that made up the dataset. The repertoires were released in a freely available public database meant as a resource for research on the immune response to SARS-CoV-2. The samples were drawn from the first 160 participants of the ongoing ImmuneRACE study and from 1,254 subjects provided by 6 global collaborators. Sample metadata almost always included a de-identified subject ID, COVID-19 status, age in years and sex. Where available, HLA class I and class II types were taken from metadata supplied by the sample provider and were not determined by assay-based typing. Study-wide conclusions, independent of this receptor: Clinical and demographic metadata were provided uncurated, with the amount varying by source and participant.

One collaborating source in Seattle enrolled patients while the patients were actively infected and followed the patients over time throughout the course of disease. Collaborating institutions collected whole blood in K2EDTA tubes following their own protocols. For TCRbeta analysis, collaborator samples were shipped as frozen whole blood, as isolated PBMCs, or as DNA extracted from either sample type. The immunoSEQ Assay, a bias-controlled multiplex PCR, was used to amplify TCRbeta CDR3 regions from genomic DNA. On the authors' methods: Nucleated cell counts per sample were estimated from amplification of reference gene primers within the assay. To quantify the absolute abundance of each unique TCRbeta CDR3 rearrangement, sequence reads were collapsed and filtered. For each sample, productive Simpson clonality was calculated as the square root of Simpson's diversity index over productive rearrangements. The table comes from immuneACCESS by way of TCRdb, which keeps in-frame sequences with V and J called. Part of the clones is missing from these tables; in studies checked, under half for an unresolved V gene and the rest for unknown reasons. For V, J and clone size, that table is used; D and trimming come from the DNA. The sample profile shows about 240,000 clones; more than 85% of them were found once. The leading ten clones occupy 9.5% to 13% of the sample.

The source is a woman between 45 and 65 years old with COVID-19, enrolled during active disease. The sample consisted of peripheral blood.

At the DNA level, the sequence is TGTGCCAGTACTGGTCTAGCGGGGACCGGGGAGCTGTTTTTT. It translates as CASTGLAGTGELFF. The sequence is built from TRBV19 and TRBJ2-2, and 9 junction bases match TRBD2. V and J are trimmed by 7 bases and 5 bases, and the gene matches miss 5 bases of the junction. The germline V gene (reference sequence) gives CDR1 as LNHDA and CDR2 as SQIVND. The CDR3 spans 14 residues, from the cysteine through the phenylalanine. Only the CDR3 portion is preserved as DNA: 42 bases, with reading frame beginning at the first base.